A selection of T cell receptor beta chains follows, all from one sample in a study of blood T cell repertoires in COVID-19. Assay used: immunoSEQ multiplex PCR; TCRdb lists only in-frame clones, some missing. The sample carries about 27,000 clones, 88% recorded once. The sample consisted of peripheral blood. The receptors shown here come from a woman between 45 and 60 years old with active COVID-19. The CDR3 runs from the conserved cysteine through the conserved F or W. A D gene is named only where the DNA matches it firmly. The listing skips clone size in some rows; elsewhere it reads once, few, many or a size class.

d_call	v_call	clone_size	j_call	cdr3_length	cdr3_nt	cdr3_aa
NA	TRBV6-5	once	TRBJ1-2	15	TGTGCCAGCAGTTTGCCGAAACTCACTAACTATGGCTACACCTTC	CASSLPKLTNYGYTF
TRBD1	TRBV2	NA	TRBJ1-1	17	TGTGCCAGCAGTGAAGCGCCCCGATCAGCAGGGGGCTTTGAAGCTTTCTTT	CASSEAPRSAGGFEAFF
NA	TRBV21-1	NA	TRBJ1-5	16	TGTGCCAGCAGCAAAGCTGAGGCGGATAGCAATCAGCCCCAGCATTTT	CASSKAEADSNQPQHF
NA	TRBV7-9	NA	TRBJ1-1	13	TGTGCCAGCAGCTTCCAGGGGTATGCTGAAGCTTTCTTT	CASSFQGYAEAFF
NA	TRBV6-5	NA	TRBJ1-1	15	TGTGCCAGCAGACCCTACAGGGTGAAGTACACTGAAGCTTTCTTT	CASRPYRVKYTEAFF
NA	TRBV7-9	NA	TRBJ1-1	15	TGTGCCAGCAGTCCCCGAGAATCAGGGGACACTGAAGCTTTCTTT	CASSPRESGDTEAFF
TRBD1	TRBV5-1	NA	TRBJ1-2	16	TGCGCCAGCAGCGAGGGGGACAGGGGAGATAGCTATGGCTACACCTTC	CASSEGDRGDSYGYTF
NA	TRBV5-1	NA	TRBJ2-1	13	TGCGCCAGCAGCTTGGCCATGGGGCGGGAGCAGTTCTTC	CASSLAMGREQFF
NA	TRBV7-8	NA	TRBJ1-2	14	TGTGCCAGCAGCTTATACAGGGATGGCTATGGCTACACCTTC	CASSLYRDGYGYTF
NA	TRBV10-2	NA	TRBJ1-1	11	TGCGCCAGCTTGGCCGGGGGGGAAGCTTTCTTT	CASLAGGEAFF
NA	TRBV4-2	NA	TRBJ1-1	15	TGTGCCAGCAGCCAAGTAAAGAGTGGGAGGACTGAAGCTTTCTTT	CASSQVKSGRTEAFF
NA	TRBV14	NA	TRBJ2-2	16	TGTGCCAGCAGCCAGAGGAGGGAGTGGGGCACCGGGGAGCTGTTTTTT	CASSQRREWGTGELFF
NA	TRBV21-1	NA	TRBJ2-7	18	TGTGCCAGCAGCAAAGTCCCTCGGACGGATACTAGCGGCTACGAGCAGTACTTC	CASSKVPRTDTSGYEQYF
NA	TRBV7-3	NA	TRBJ1-1	13	TGTGCCAGCAGCCCGGCCTGGGGGGTTGAAGCTTTCTTT	CASSPAWGVEAFF
TRBD1	TRBV5-4	once	TRBJ2-7	14	TGTGCCAGCAGCTTGGAGCAGGGGGCCTACGAGCAGTACTTC	CASSLEQGAYEQYF
NA	TRBV28	NA	TRBJ2-7	13	TGTGCCAGCAGTTTGGGGGCGTTTTACGAGCAGTACTTC	CASSLGAFYEQYF
NA	TRBV28	NA	TRBJ1-1	12	TGTGCCAGCAGTTTGGCCGTAGGGGTCGCTTTCTTT	CASSLAVGVAFF
NA	TRBV2	once	TRBJ2-1	12	TGTGCCAGCAGCCCCGGGTGGGATGAGCAGTTCTTC	CASSPGWDEQFF
TRBD2	TRBV24-1	NA	TRBJ2-3	18	TGTGCCACCAGTGATTACCGATTCGCGGGAGGGAGCACAGATACGCAGTATTTT	CATSDYRFAGGSTDTQYF
NA	TRBV3-1/TRBV3-2	NA	TRBJ1-4	16	TGTGCCAGCAGCCAAGATGGGGGCAGGGTTAATGAAAAACTGTTTTTT	CASSQDGGRVNEKLFF
TRBD1	TRBV5-6	NA	TRBJ2-7	16	TGTGCCAGCAGCTTGGGAATAAGGACAGGGGTCTACGAGCAGTACTTC	CASSLGIRTGVYEQYF
NA	TRBV27	NA	TRBJ2-7	13	TGTGCCAGCAGCCTGAAGGAGTCCTACGAGCAGTACTTC	CASSLKESYEQYF
NA	TRBV19	NA	TRBJ1-1	13	TGTGCCAGTAGTAGGACAGCGAACACTGAAGCTTTCTTT	CASSRTANTEAFF
NA	TRBV12-3/TRBV12-4	once	TRBJ2-2	12	TGTGCCAGCAGTTCGAGCACCGGGGAGCTGTTTTTT	CASSSSTGELFF
NA	TRBV5-4	NA	TRBJ2-7	15	TGTGCCAGCAGCTTGGCGGTGGGAGGAATGGACGAGCAGTACTTC	CASSLAVGGMDEQYF
NA	TRBV5-1	once	TRBJ2-2	14	TGCGCCAGCAGCTCCCTAGACCACACCGGGGAGCTGTTTTTT	CASSSLDHTGELFF
NA	TRBV19	NA	TRBJ1-1	15	TGTGCCAGTAGTATAGTGGGGGCGAGAATCACTGAAGCTTTCTTT	CASSIVGARITEAFF
NA	TRBV5-4	NA	TRBJ2-7	16	TGTGCCAGCAGCTTGAGAGGGTCGGGAGCTGGCTACGAGCAGTACTTC	CASSLRGSGAGYEQYF
NA	TRBV6-5	NA	TRBJ1-2	13	TGTGCCAGCAGGACCCGTGCGGGCTGGGGCTACACCTTC	CASRTRAGWGYTF
NA	TRBV2	NA	TRBJ2-5	13	TGTGCCAGCAGAAGCAGGGGCGGGGAGACCCAGTACTTC	CASRSRGGETQYF
TRBD1	TRBV7-9	NA	TRBJ1-4	16	TGTGCCAGCAGCGTGACAGGGGATCCAACTAATGAAAAACTGTTTTTT	CASSVTGDPTNEKLFF
NA	TRBV5-5	NA	TRBJ1-2	13	TGTGCCAGCAGCTTGGACACTAACTATGGCTACACCTTC	CASSLDTNYGYTF
TRBD2	TRBV4-1	NA	TRBJ2-7	14	TGCGCCAGCAGCCAAACTAGCGGATCCTACGAGCAGTACTTC	CASSQTSGSYEQYF
NA	TRBV21-1	NA	TRBJ1-5	20	TGTGCCAGCAGCAAAGAACCACGAGGACGGAGCGGCTATAGCAATCAGCCCCAGCATTTT	CASSKEPRGRSGYSNQPQHF
NA	TRBV30	NA	TRBJ1-4	12	TGTGCCTGGAGTGCCTATAATGAAAAACTGTTTTTT	CAWSAYNEKLFF
TRBD1	TRBV2	NA	TRBJ1-1	15	TGTGCCAGCAGTAAGAACAGGGGAGTGAACACTGAAGCTTTCTTT	CASSKNRGVNTEAFF
NA	TRBV27	NA	TRBJ2-3	18	TGTGCCAGCAGTTTATCGATTGGGTCCGGGTGGAGGTCGGATACGCAGTATTTT	CASSLSIGSGWRSDTQYF
TRBD1	TRBV18	NA	TRBJ2-7	14	TGTGCCAGCTCACCACGGGACAGTGATTACGAGCAGTACTTC	CASSPRDSDYEQYF
NA	TRBV19	NA	TRBJ2-2	13	TGTGCCAGTAGTTATCTAGAATCCGGGGAGCTGTTTTTT	CASSYLESGELFF
NA	TRBV28	NA	TRBJ1-1	13	TGTGCCAGCATACAGGCCCAGCGACCTGAAGCTTTCTTT	CASIQAQRPEAFF
NA	TRBV7-3	NA	TRBJ2-2	15	TGTGCCAGCAGCTCGTTAGCGTCGAACACCGGGGAGCTGTTTTTT	CASSSLASNTGELFF
TRBD1	TRBV19	NA	TRBJ2-7	15	TGTGCCAGTAGTATCGGGACAGGGTTGGCTTACGAGCAGTACTTC	CASSIGTGLAYEQYF